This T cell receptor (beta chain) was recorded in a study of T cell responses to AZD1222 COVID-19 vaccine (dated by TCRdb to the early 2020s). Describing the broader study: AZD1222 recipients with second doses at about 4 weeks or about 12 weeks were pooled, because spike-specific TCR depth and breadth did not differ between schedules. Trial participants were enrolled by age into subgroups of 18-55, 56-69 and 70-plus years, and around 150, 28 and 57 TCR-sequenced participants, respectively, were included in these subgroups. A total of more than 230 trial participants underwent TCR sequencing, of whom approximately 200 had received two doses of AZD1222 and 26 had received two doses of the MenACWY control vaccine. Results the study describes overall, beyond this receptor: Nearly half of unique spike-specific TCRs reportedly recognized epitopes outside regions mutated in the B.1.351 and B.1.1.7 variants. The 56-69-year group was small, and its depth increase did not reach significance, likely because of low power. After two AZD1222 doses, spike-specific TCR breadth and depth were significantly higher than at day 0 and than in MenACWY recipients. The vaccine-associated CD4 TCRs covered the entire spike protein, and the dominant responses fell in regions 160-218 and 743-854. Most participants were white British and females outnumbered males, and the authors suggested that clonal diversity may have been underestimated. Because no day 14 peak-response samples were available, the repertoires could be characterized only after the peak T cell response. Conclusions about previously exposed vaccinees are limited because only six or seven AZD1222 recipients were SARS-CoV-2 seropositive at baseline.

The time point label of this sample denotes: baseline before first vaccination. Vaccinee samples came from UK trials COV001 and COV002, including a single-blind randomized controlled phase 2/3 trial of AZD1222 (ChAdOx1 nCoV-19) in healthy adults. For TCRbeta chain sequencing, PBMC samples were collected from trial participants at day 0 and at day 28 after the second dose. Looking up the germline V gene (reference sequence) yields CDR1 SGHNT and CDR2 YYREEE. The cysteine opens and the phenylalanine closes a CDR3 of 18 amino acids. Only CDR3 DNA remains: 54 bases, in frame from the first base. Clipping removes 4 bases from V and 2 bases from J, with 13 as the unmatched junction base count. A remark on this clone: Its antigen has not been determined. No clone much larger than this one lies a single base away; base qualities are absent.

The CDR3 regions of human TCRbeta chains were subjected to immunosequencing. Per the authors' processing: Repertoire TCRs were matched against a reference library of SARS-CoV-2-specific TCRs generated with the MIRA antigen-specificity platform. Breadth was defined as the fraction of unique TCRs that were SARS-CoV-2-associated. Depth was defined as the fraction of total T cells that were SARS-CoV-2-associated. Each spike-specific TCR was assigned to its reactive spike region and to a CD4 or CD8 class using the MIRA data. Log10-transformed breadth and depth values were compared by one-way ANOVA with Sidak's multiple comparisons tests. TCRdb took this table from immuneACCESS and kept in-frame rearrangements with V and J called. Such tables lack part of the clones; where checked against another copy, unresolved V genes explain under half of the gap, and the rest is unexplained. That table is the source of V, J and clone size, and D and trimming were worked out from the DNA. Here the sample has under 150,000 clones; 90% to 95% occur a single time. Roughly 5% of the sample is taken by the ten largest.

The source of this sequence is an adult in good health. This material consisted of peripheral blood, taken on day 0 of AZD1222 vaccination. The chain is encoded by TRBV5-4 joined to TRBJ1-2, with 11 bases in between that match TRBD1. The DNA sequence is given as TGTGCCAGCAGCCTTGATGTAGGACAGGGGGCCCCGAACTATGGCTACACCTTC. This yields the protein CASSLDVGQGAPNYGYTF.